Presented here are 3 T cell receptor beta chains from one specimen sequenced in a study of cytomegalovirus exposure and HLA in healthy donors (dated 2017 in TCRdb). Receptors were amplified or captured by the immunoSEQ multiplex PCR assay. A mixture of 60 forward primers for TCR Vbeta segments and 13 reverse primers for TCR Jbeta segments was used in the multiplex PCR. TCRdb provides this immuneACCESS table in a form limited to in-frame rearrangements. Some clones are lacking; in checked studies, under half of them reflect an unresolved V gene, and why the rest are absent is not known. A total of more than 100,000 clones appear in this sample, about 75% of them only once. In total, the top ten clones hold around 1.5% of the sample. Material for sequencing was PBMCs. These receptors all stem from a woman aged 40 to 50 in good health and CMV-seronegative.

This sequence joins TRBV2 and TRBJ1-5, with D possibly matching TRBD1 (5 bases). The CDR3 loop spans 16 amino acids. Germline CDR1 and CDR2: SNHLY and FYNNEI. Trimming removed 6 bases at V and 1 base at J, with 16 bases between. As DNA, the CDR3 is TGTGCCAGCAGGGGGGGAGACTCTTTAAGCAATCAGCCCCAGCATTTT. Amino acids: CASRGGDSLSNQPQHF.

DNA for the CDR3: TGTGCCAGCAGATCAGACACGAATACGCAGTATTTT. Protein: CASRSDTNTQYF. V gene TRBV6-5 combines with J gene TRBJ2-3; unclear D gene. The CDR3 runs to 12 residues. Germline V gene sequence: CDR1 MNHEY, CDR2 SVGAGI. Trimming removed 6 bases at V and 7 bases at J, with 11 bases between.

The rearrangement joins TRBV10-3 to TRBJ1-6; TRBD1 matches 8 bases. This CDR3 has 14 amino acids. Germline CDR1 ENHRY, CDR2 SYGVKD. J lost 8 bases, V lost 10 bases, and 10 bases had no gene match. Here the CDR3 reads CATRTGLTDSPLHF. The CDR3 nucleotides read TGTGCCACCCGGACAGGGCTTACGGATTCACCCCTCCACTTT.